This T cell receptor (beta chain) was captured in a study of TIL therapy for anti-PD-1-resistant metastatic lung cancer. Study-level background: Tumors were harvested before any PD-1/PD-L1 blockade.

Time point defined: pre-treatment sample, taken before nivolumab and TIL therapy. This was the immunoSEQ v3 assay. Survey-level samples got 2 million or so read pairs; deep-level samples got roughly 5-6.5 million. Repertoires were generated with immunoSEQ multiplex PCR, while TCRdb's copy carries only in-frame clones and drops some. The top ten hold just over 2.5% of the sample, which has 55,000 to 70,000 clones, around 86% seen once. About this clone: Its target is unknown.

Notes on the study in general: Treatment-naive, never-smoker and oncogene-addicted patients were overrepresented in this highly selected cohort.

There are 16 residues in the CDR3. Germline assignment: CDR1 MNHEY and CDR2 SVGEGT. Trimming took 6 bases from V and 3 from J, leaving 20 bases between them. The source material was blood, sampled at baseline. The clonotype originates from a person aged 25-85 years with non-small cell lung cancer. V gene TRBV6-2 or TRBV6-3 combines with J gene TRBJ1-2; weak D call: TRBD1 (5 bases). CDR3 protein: CASSDPGTQGDYGYTF. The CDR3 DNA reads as TGTGCCAGCAGCGACCCCGGGACTCAGGGAGACTATGGCTACACCTTC.